These 27 T cell receptor beta chains were sequenced from one sample in a study of regulatory T cells in long-lasting Graves disease (dated by TCRdb to the early 2020s). The time point label, read with the paper, signifies: newly diagnosed GD, antithyroid drugs for less than 3 months. For both TCR sequencing and RNA sequencing, RNA was extracted from PBMCs using TRIzol. The library was built by means of multiplex PCR. TCRdb records Illumina HiSeq 4000 as the sequencer. CDR3 regions were amplified by Arm-PCR with iRepertoire HTBI primers to construct TCR beta libraries. TCRdb reprocessing: public reads trimmed at Q25 with fastp, clones called with MiXCR, in-frame beta chains kept. Entries that share a CDR3 protein sequence are merged under the most common genes and DNA. The sample records under 700,000 distinct CDR3 sequences, around 16% of which are singletons. Of the sample, around a quarter is held by the ten largest clones.

These data were also reused for a study on T cells in Graves' hyperthyroidism and ophthalmopathy.

The material was peripheral blood mononuclear cells (PBMCs), obtained at new diagnosis, from a patient treated with antithyroid drugs. These receptors came from a woman aged 35-65 years with Graves disease. Donor details come from another sample of the same person, matched by shared clones.

This clonotype was seen only a few times. The DNA of the CDR3 is TGTGCCACCAGCGCCTCCTACGAGGGCAGAATGGGACCCGCTAATAGCACTGAAGCTTTCTTT. Protein sequence: CATSASYEGRMGPANSTEAFF. The chain has TRBV24-1 and TRBJ1-1, with D tentatively TRBD1 (5 bases). V lost 7 bases to trimming and J lost 4 bases, with 36 bases between them. Looked up from germline, CDR1 is KGHDR and CDR2 is SFDVKD. There are 21 residues in the CDR3.

The chain carries TRBV6-1 and TRBJ1-2; D is ambiguous. Germline CDR1 reads MNHNS; CDR2 reads SASEGT. The V end lost 6 bases, the J end lost 4 bases, and 21 bases lay between the germline ends. The length of the CDR3 is 16 residues. The CDR3 DNA follows: TGTGCCAGCAGCCCCTGGGGTGAGGGATTGACCTATGGCTACACCTTC. Its translation is CASSPWGEGLTYGYTF.

This rearrangement joins TRBV6-5 to TRBJ1-6; D is undetermined. Germline V lookup: CDR1 MNHEY, CDR2 SVGAGI. V was clipped by 0 bases and J by 7 bases, with 16 bases between them. The CDR3 runs to 17 residues. CDR3 amino acids: CASSYSPQRHRNSPLHF. CDR3 DNA: TGTGCCAGCAGTTACTCCCCCCAGCGGCATCGGAATTCACCCCTCCACTTT.

This clonotype was picked up many times. The CDR3 is CATSDRLAGGHRGEQFF. The DNA for the CDR3 is TGTGCCACCAGTGACCGACTAGCGGGGGGCCATAGGGGTGAGCAGTTCTTC. The chain recombines TRBV24-1 with TRBJ2-1, with 13 nucleotides matching TRBD2. V shed 4 bases and J 9 bases; nucleotides not matched to a gene: 11. Germline V lookup: CDR1 KGHDR, CDR2 SFDVKD. The CDR3 loop spans 17 amino acids.

The CDR3 DNA reads TGCAGCGCAACAGGGGGGTTGAACACTGAAGCTTTCTTT. Protein: CSATGGLNTEAFF. V and J are TRBV29-1 and TRBJ1-1, with TRBD1 matching 8 bases. The CDR3 loop spans 13 amino acids. V shed 7 bases and J 0 bases; nucleotides not matched to a gene: 4. Germline V gene lookup returns CDR1 SQVTM and CDR2 ANQGSEA.

This clonotype appeared many times. The rearrangement joins TRBV3-1 to TRBJ1-1; D unclear. The CDR3 loop spans 13 amino acids. Germline assignment: CDR1 LGHDT and CDR2 YNNKEL (reference sequence). The V end lost 2 bases, the J end lost 1 base, and 5 bases lay between the germline ends. CDR3 sequence reads: CASSQMTNTEAFF. CDR3 coding DNA: TGTGCCAGCAGCCAAATGACGAACACTGAAGCTTTCTTT.

The chain carries TRBV19 and TRBJ1-6; no definite D call. The V and J ends lost 4 bases and 7 bases respectively, with 14 bases between them. CDR3 size: 15 residues. Germline lookup yields CDR1 LNHDA and CDR2 SQIVND (reference sequence). The CDR3 sequence: CASSTYRRTNSPLHF. The CDR3 region has the DNA TGTGCCAGTAGTACCTACCGGAGGACGAATTCACCCCTCCACTTT.

This clonotype was counted a few times. The V gene is TRBV11-2, the J gene TRBJ1-4; D is uncertain. Trimming cost V 3 bases and J 7 bases, with 15 bases left between them. CDR3 size: 15 residues. Germline V lookup: CDR1 SGHAT, CDR2 FQNNGV. Written as DNA, the CDR3 is TGTGCCAGCAGCTTTTATGCGGCCGTTGGTGAAAAACTGTTTTTT. Translating it yields CASSFYAAVGEKLFF.

This clonotype was detected many times. The chain recombines TRBV28 with TRBJ2-7; D possibly matches TRBD1 or TRBD2 (5 bases each). The germline gives CDR1 MDHEN, CDR2 SYDVKM. The CDR3 spans 14 residues. The V end was cut by 4 bases, the J end by 6 bases, with 16 bases between. The CDR3 DNA follows: TGTGCCAGCAGTTCCGGGACCGGCCTGTCCGAGCAGTACTTC. It encodes CASSSGTGLSEQYF.

This clonotype was seen more than once but under ten times. The chain joins TRBV3-1 to TRBJ1-1; D is unclear. V was shortened by 1 base and J by 0 bases, with 6 bases between the two germline ends. The length of the CDR3 is 14 residues. Germline lookup yields CDR1 LGHDT and CDR2 YNNKEL (reference sequence). DNA for the CDR3: TGTGCCAGCAGCCAAGCCTCTTTGAACACTGAAGCTTTCTTT. The encoded protein is CASSQASLNTEAFF.

The V call is TRBV7-2, the J call TRBJ1-5, with D tentatively TRBD1 (5 bases). Trimming cost V 3 bases and J 1 base, with 13 bases left between them. Germline V lookup: CDR1 SGHTA, CDR2 FQGNSA. CDR3 length: 16 amino acids. The CDR3 nucleotides read TGTGCCAGCAGCTTTGGGGCAGGGAGGAGCAATCAGCCCCAGCATTTT. It encodes CASSFGAGRSNQPQHF.

This clonotype was seen at least ten times. The chain couples TRBV3-1 to TRBJ1-6; TRBD1 might be the D (6 bases). Looked up from germline, CDR1 is LGHDT and CDR2 is YNNKEL (reference sequence). The CDR3 length is 15 residues. The ends were cut back, 5 bases at V and 6 bases at J, with 14 bases in the middle. The CDR3 DNA sequence: TGTGCCAGCAGCTCCCGACAGGACTCTAATTCACCCCTCCACTTT. Translation gives CASSSRQDSNSPLHF.

The gene calls are TRBV7-2 and TRBJ2-7; 11 bases agree with TRBD2. The ends lost 2 bases at V and 0 bases at J; junction bases unmatched: 6. The CDR3 has 17 residues. Germline V CDR1 and CDR2: SGHTA, FQGNSA. The CDR3 sequence: CASSLLAGGDFSYEQYF. The CDR3 DNA sequence: TGTGCCAGCAGCTTACTAGCGGGGGGCGATTTCTCCTACGAGCAGTACTTC. Full variable domain (outside the CDR3, taken from reference TRBV7-2 and TRBJ2-7): GAGVSQSPSNKVTEKGKDVELRCDPISGHTALYWYRQSLGQGLEFLIYFQGNSAPDKSGLPSDRFSAERTGGSVSTLTIQRTQQEDSAVYLCASSLLAGGDFSYEQYFGPGTRLTVT.

Turning to this clonotype: A much larger clone differs by one base, so this may be a read error. V and J are TRBV12-3 or TRBV12-4 and TRBJ1-3; D gene unclear. This CDR3 spans 14 amino acids. This CDR3 reads CTSSSRAEGNTIYF. The CDR3 DNA reads TGTACCAGCAGTTCGAGGGCGGAAGGAAACACCATATATTTT.

The chain links TRBV12-3 or TRBV12-4 to TRBJ2-5; 11 positions match TRBD2. The CDR3 loop spans 15 amino acids. Losses at the gene ends were 4 bases for V and 5 bases for J; bases not matched to a gene: 6. DNA of the CDR3: TGTGCCAGCAGTTATTTAGCGGGGGGGCCTGAGACCCAGTACTTC. It codes for CASSYLAGGPETQYF.

This clonotype appeared many times. V gene TRBV2 combines with J gene TRBJ2-7; D not certain. Trimming took 2 bases from V and 3 from J, leaving 8 bases between them. CDR1 and CDR2 from the germline V gene are SNHLY and FYNNEI. This CDR3 has 13 amino acids. The CDR3 loop is CASSERSLYEQYF. CDR3 nucleotide sequence: TGTGCCAGCAGTGAAAGGTCTCTCTACGAGCAGTACTTC.

The table lists this clonotype with many counts. The chain couples TRBV28 to TRBJ2-3; 8 bases are shared with TRBD2. With V trimmed by 5 bases and J by 6 bases, 13 bases remained unmatched. Germline V gene lookup returns CDR1 MDHEN and CDR2 SYDVKM. The CDR3 is 16 residues long. DNA of the CDR3: TGTGCCAGCAGTACGGGGGGGGAGGGCCTCGAGGATACGCAGTATTTT. Its translation is CASSTGGEGLEDTQYF.

There are many counts of this clonotype. This chain links TRBV7-9 with TRBJ1-2, with D tentatively TRBD1 (6 bases). The CDR3 has 15 amino acids. Trimming stripped 5 bases from V and 1 base from J, with 14 bases between. CDR1 SEHNR and CDR2 FQNEAQ come from the germline V gene (reference sequence). This chain's CDR3 is CASSRGAENNYGYTF. DNA for the CDR3: TGTGCCAGCAGCAGGGGGGCAGAAAATAACTATGGCTACACCTTC.

This clonotype showed up many times. The V call is TRBV28, the J call TRBJ1-3, with D tentatively TRBD1 (5 bases). This CDR3 contains 14 residues. Germline CDR1 reads MDHEN; CDR2 reads SYDVKM. Deletions cut 6 bases from V and 0 bases from J, with 9 bases between. CDR3: CASRKGISGNTIYF. As DNA, the CDR3 is TGTGCCAGCAGGAAGGGGATCTCTGGAAACACCATATATTTT.

This clonotype has a count of ten or more. This chain links TRBV5-1 with TRBJ1-1; maybe TRBD1 (5 bases). The germline gives CDR1 SGHRS, CDR2 YFSETQ. This CDR3 has 14 residues. Trimming cost V 7 bases and J 5 bases, with 18 bases left between them. This CDR3 reads CASGPQGVKTEAFF. The CDR3 DNA sequence: TGCGCCAGCGGTCCCCAGGGAGTAAAGACTGAAGCTTTCTTT.

A few counts support this clonotype. The rearrangement links TRBV25-1 to TRBJ1-5; D unresolved. Trimming took off 11 bases at V and 5 bases at J, with 19 bases between the two ends. CDR3 size: 14 residues. The germline V gene encodes CDR1 MGHDK and CDR2 SYGVNS. The CDR3 DNA sequence: TGTGCCGGATGGAGCAATCCAGAGTATCAGCCCCAGCATTTT. It encodes CAGWSNPEYQPQHF.

This clonotype has a handful of counts. V is TRBV19 and J is TRBJ1-1; D call uncertain. The germline V gene has CDR1 LNHDA and CDR2 SQIVND (reference sequence). This CDR3 has 16 amino acids. V gave up 1 base and J gave up 1 base, with 13 bases separating them. The CDR3 loop reads CASSIVFVGPNTEAFF. The CDR3 DNA reads TGTGCCAGTAGTATAGTTTTCGTAGGACCGAACACTGAAGCTTTCTTT.

The chain joins TRBV12-3 or TRBV12-4 to TRBJ2-3; 16 bases are a match to TRBD2. The CDR3 has 18 residues. The ends lost 1 base at V and 4 bases at J; junction bases unmatched: 5. The CDR3 region is CASSLEGLAGGAADTQYF. Here the CDR3 DNA reads TGTGCCAGCAGTTTAGAGGGACTAGCGGGGGGGGCGGCAGATACGCAGTATTTT.

This clonotype was seen repeatedly, ten times or more. The rearrangement links TRBV12-3 or TRBV12-4 to TRBJ1-1; D is possibly TRBD1 (6 bases). The CDR3 has 14 amino acids. The V and J ends lost 7 bases and 3 bases respectively, with 15 bases between them. The CDR3 DNA reads as TGTGCCAGCACCTACGAGGGGGTTGACACTGAAGCTTTCTTT. This codes for CASTYEGVDTEAFF.

The gene calls are TRBV19 and TRBJ1-2; D remains ambiguous. The CDR3 length is 13 residues. Trimming took off 7 bases at V and 4 bases at J, with 13 bases between the two ends. Germline CDR1 is LNHDA and CDR2 is SQIVND (reference sequence). The CDR3, as DNA: TGTGCCAGTACTCTGGGAGTCGGCTATGGCTACACCTTC. Amino acid sequence: CASTLGVGYGYTF.

In regard to this clonotype: One end of the junction varies from germline; a read error may be responsible. V and J are TRBV5-1 and TRBJ1-1, with TRBD1 as a possible D gene (5 bases). This CDR3 region has 14 residues. Germline CDR1 reads SGHRS; CDR2 reads YFSETQ. Here the CDR3 reads CASSRQRLYTEASF. The CDR3, as DNA: TGCGCCAGCAGCCGACAGAGACTTTACACTGAAGCTTCCTTT.

This clonotype appeared many times. V is TRBV20-1 and J is TRBJ1-2; 8 positions match TRBD1. Trimming took 3 bases from V and 7 from J; bases not matched to a gene: 13. The CDR3 is made up of 15 amino acids. Germline-derived CDR1 and CDR2 are DFQATT and SNEGSKA (reference sequence). CDR3 nucleotides: TGCAGTGCTAGGCCCGTCTCTTCAGGGGGCGTTGGCTACACCTTC. Protein: CSARPVSSGGVGYTF.